A few counts support the clone carrying this T cell receptor beta chain. The sample comes from a study of control samples from healthy donors and cancer patients. TCRdb's copy holds only in-frame clones and misses some; the assay was immunoSEQ multiplex PCR. This sample yields 100,000 to 150,000 clones, of which about 90% are seen a single time; about 1.9% belongs to the top ten. The length of the CDR3 is 14 residues. The germline V and J ends were trimmed by 5 bases and 2 bases, with 13 bases remaining between them. The germline gives CDR1 SGHNT, CDR2 YYREEE (reference sequence). This rearrangement joins TRBV5-4 to TRBJ2-5; either TRBD1 or TRBD2 may fit D (5 bases each). The sequencing input was blood. The clonotype originates from a woman between 45 and 65 years old in good health. The CDR3 is CASSHEGPQETQYF. The DNA for the CDR3 is TGTGCCAGCAGTCATGAGGGACCTCAAGAGACCCAGTACTTC.